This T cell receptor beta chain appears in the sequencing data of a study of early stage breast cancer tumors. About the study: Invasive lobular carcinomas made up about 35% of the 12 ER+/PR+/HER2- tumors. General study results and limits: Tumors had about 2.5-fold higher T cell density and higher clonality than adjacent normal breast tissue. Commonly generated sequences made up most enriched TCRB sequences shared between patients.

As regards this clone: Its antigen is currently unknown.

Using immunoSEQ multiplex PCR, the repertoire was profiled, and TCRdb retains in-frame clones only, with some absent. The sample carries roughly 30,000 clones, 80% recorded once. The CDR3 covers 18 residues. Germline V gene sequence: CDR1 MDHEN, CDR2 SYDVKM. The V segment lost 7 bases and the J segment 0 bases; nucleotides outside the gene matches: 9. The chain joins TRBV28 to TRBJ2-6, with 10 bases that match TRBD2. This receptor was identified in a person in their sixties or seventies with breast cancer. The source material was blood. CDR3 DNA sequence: TGTGCCAGCAACCAATTAGCGGGAGGAAACTCTGGGGCCAACGTCCTGACTTTC. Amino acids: CASNQLAGGNSGANVLTF.